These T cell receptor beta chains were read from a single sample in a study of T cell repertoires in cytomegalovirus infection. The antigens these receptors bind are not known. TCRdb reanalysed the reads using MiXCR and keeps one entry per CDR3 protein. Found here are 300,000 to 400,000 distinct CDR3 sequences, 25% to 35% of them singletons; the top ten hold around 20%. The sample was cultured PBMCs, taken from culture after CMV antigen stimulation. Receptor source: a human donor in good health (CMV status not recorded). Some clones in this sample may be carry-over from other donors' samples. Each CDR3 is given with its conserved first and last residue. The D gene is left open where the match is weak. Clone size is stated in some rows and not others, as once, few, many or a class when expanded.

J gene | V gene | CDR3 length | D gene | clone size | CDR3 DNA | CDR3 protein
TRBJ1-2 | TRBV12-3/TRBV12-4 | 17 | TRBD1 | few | TGTGCCAGCAGTTTAGCCTCGGGACAGGGCTTAAGCTATGGCTACACCTTC | CASSLASGQGLSYGYTF
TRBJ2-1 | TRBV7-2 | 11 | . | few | TGTGCCAGCAGCCCCGACCAGGAGCAGTTCTTC | CASSPDQEQFF
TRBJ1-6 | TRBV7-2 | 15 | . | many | TGTGCCAGCAGCCGGCGGCAGAGATTGAATTCACCCCTCCACTTT | CASSRRQRLNSPLHF
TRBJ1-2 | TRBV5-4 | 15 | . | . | TGTGCCAGCAGCTTAGGACACCTATCCAACTATGGCTACACCTTC | CASSLGHLSNYGYTF
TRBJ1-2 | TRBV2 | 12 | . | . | TGTGCCAGCAAATCTAGGCAAGGAGGCTACACCTTC | CASKSRQGGYTF
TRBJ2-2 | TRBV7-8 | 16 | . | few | TGTGCCAGCAGCTTAGAAAGGACCCCTTTTGCCGGGGAGCTGTTTTTT | CASSLERTPFAGELFF
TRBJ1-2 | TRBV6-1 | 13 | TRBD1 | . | TGTGCCAGCAGCGAGACAGGGCTTTATGGCTACACCTTC | CASSETGLYGYTF
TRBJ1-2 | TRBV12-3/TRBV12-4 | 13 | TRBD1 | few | TGTGCCAGCAGTTTAGCGGCACAGGGGGGCGACACCTTC | CASSLAAQGGDTF
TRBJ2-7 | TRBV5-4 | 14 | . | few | TGTGCCAGCAGCTTAAATAGCGATTCCTACGAGCAGTACTTC | CASSLNSDSYEQYF
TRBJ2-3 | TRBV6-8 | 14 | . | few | TGTGCCAGCAGTTACTCAGCCGGGGCGGATACGCAGTATTTT | CASSYSAGADTQYF
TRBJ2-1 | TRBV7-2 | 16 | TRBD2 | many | TGTGCCAGCAGAGATACTAGCGGGAGCTCCTACAATGAGCAGTTCTTC | CASRDTSGSSYNEQFF
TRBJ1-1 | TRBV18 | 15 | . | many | TGTGCCAGCTCACCCAGGACAGAGATGAACACTGAAGCTTTCTTT | CASSPRTEMNTEAFF
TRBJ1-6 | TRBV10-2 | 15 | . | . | TGCGCCAGCAGTGTCGGGGGCGCGGATAATTCACCCCTCCACTTT | CASSVGGADNSPLHF
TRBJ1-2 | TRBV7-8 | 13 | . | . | TGTGCCAGCAGCTTAGAGGGCAGGGCGGGCTACACCTTC | CASSLEGRAGYTF
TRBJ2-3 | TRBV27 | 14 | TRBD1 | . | TGTGCCACCCGGACAGGGGAACTCACAGATACGCAGTATTTT | CATRTGELTDTQYF
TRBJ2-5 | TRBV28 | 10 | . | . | TGTGCCAGCAGCTCGAGGACCCAGTACTTC | CASSSRTQYF
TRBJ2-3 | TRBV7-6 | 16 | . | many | TGTGCCAGCAGCGGCGGTGGGTTCGAGAGTATAGATACGCAGTATTTT | CASSGGGFESIDTQYF
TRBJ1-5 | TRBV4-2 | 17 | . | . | TGTGCCAGCAGCCAAGATTGGGGGGCAGAAAGCAATCAGCCCCAGCATTTT | CASSQDWGAESNQPQHF
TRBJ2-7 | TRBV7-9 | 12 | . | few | TGTGCCAGCAGGGGGATAGGGTACGAGCAGTACTTC | CASRGIGYEQYF
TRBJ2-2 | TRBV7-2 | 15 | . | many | TGTGCCAGCAGCACCGCCGGACTTAACACCGGGGAGCTGTTTTTT | CASSTAGLNTGELFF
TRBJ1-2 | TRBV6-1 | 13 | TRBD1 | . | TGTGCCAGCGTAAGGACAGGGCACTATGGCTACACCTTC | CASVRTGHYGYTF
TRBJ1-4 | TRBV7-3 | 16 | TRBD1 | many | TGTGCCAGCAGCTTAACGGGTCAGGGGGCTGGGGAAAAACTGTTTTTT | CASSLTGQGAGEKLFF
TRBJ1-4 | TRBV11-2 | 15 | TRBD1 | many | TGTGCCAGCAGCTTAGCCGGGACAGCTAATGAAAAACTGTTTTTT | CASSLAGTANEKLFF
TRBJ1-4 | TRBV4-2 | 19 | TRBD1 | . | TGTGCCAGCAGCCAATGGAACCCGGGACAGGGCGCAACTAATGAAAAACTGTTTTTT | CASSQWNPGQGATNEKLFF
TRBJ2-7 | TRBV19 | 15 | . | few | TGTGCCAGTAGTCTCCAGAGGGGCCGGGCCTACGAGCAGTACTTC | CASSLQRGRAYEQYF
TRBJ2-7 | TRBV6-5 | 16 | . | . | TGTGCCAGCAGTCCCAGACCTCCCACAGAGTCCTACGAGCAGTACTTC | CASSPRPPTESYEQYF
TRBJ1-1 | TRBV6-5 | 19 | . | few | TGTGCCAGCAGTTACTACTCGAGAATACAGGGAGGTCGAGACACTGAAGCTTTCTTT | CASSYYSRIQGGRDTEAFF
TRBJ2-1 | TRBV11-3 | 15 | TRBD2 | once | TGTGCCAGCAGCACTACGGGACTATTGGGAAATGAGCAGTTCTTC | CASSTTGLLGNEQFF
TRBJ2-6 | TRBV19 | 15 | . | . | TGTGCCAGTAGTATAGTCCTCTCTGGGGCCAACGTCCTGACTTTC | CASSIVLSGANVLTF
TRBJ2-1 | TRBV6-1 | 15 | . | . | TGTGCCAGCAGTGAAGAAGGGTATACCTACAATGAGCAGTTCTTC | CASSEEGYTYNEQFF
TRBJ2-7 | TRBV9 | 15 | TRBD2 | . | TGTGCCAGCAGCGTTACGAGCGGGGGATCCTACGAGCAGTACTTC | CASSVTSGGSYEQYF
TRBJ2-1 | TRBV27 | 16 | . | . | TGTGCCAGCAGCTTCCAGGGGCCTAACACCTACAATGAGCAGTTCTTC | CASSFQGPNTYNEQFF
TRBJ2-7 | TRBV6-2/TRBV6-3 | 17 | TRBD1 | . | TGTGCCAGTACTAACGAATCCGGGACAGGGGCCATCTACGAGCAGTACTTC | CASTNESGTGAIYEQYF
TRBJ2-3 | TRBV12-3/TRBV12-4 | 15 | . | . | TGTGCCAGCAGTTTAGCCATAGCGAACACAGATACGCAGTATTTT | CASSLAIANTDTQYF
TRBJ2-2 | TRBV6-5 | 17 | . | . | TGTGCCAGCAGTTACGGGGGCCGAGCCTATGGGACCGGGGAGCTGTTTTTT | CASSYGGRAYGTGELFF
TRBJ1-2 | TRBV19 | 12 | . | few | TGTGCCACCGAGGGTTTCCGCTATGGCTACACCTTC | CATEGFRYGYTF
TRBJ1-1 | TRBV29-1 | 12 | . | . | TGCAGCGGGGGGCGGGAGAGGACTGAAGCTTTCTTT | CSGGRERTEAFF
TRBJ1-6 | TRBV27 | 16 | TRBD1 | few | TGTGCCAGCAGTTTTATTTATAGGGGGCCGGGGTCACCCCTCCACTTT | CASSFIYRGPGSPLHF
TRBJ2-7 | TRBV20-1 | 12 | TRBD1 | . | TGCAGTGCCTGGGACAGAGCCTACGAGCAGTACTTC | CSAWDRAYEQYF
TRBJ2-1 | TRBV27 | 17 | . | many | TGTGCCAGCAGTTTTAAGGGTTCTCTTCTCGGGGACAATGAGCAGTTCTTC | CASSFKGSLLGDNEQFF
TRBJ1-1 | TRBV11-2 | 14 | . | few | TGTGCCAGCAGCACCCAACAGGGAGGGACTGAAGCTTTCTTT | CASSTQQGGTEAFF
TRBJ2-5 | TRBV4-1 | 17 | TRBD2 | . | TGCGCCAGCAGCCACCTCCCTAGCGGGGGGGCCCGAGAGACCCAGTACTTC | CASSHLPSGGARETQYF
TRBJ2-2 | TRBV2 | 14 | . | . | TGTGCCAGCATTAATAGGGCCAGGACCGGGGAGCTGTTTTTT | CASINRARTGELFF
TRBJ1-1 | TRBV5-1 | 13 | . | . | TGCGCCAGCAGCTTGGAAGGGACCCCTGAAGCTTTCTTT | CASSLEGTPEAFF
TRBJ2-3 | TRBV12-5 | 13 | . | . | TGTGCTAGTGGTTCCTCGGGGACGGATACGCAGTATTTT | CASGSSGTDTQYF
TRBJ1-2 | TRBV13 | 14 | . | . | TGTGCCAGCAGCTTACTGCAGGACCTCTATGGCTACACCTTC | CASSLLQDLYGYTF
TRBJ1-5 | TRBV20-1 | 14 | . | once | TGCAGTGCTAGACACAGGGAAGCCCAACAGCCCCAGCATTTT | CSARHREAQQPQHF
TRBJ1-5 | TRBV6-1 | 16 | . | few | TGTGCCAGCAGTGAAGGGGCAGGGTTAGTGGGTCAGCCCCAGCATTTT | CASSEGAGLVGQPQHF